Each of the 31 T cell receptor beta chains below was sequenced from the same sample in a study of OX40 agonist ivuxolimab in advanced cancers. The method was immunoSEQ multiplex PCR; TCRdb's version includes in-frame clones alone and lacks a portion of them. The sample holds 40,000 or so clones; about 83% are singletons and the top ten take around 40%. The material sequenced was CD4+ or CD8+ T cells sorted from blood, taken in a trial of the OX40 agonist ivuxolimab. Source of these receptors: an adult with an advanced solid tumor such as melanoma, head and neck, liver or kidney cancer.

The chain's CDR3 is CASSSGLAEETQYF. CDR3 DNA sequence: TGTGCCAGCAGCTCCGGACTAGCGGAAGAGACCCAGTACTTC. The chain links TRBV5-8 to TRBJ2-5; 10 bases map to TRBD2. The CDR3 consists of 14 residues. Germline lookup yields CDR1 SGHTS and CDR2 YDEGEE. V shed 3 bases, J shed 3 bases, and the junction held 2 bases outside the gene matches.

This chain connects TRBV5-1 to TRBJ2-1, with a possible D match to TRBD2 (6 bases). The length of the CDR3 is 15 residues. CDR1 is SGHRS and CDR2 is YFSETQ in the germline V gene. Trimming stripped 0 bases from V and 0 bases from J, with 7 bases between. CDR3 in DNA: TGCGCCAGCAGCTTGGACGGGGGCTCCTACAATGAGCAGTTCTTC. It encodes CASSLDGGSYNEQFF.

This clone was seen a handful of times. The rearrangement uses TRBV5-6 and TRBJ1-5; 8 nucleotides align to TRBD1. J lost 2 bases, V lost 4 bases, and 5 bases had no gene match. Germline V gene sequence: CDR1 SGHDT, CDR2 YYEEEE. This CDR3 has 15 residues. CDR3 protein: CASSRGTGRNQPQHF. The CDR3 coding sequence is TGTGCCAGCAGCCGGGGGACAGGTCGCAATCAGCCCCAGCATTTT.

This clone was counted once. This rearrangement joins TRBV6-1 to TRBJ1-5; D gene unclear. The ends were cut back, 2 bases at V and 5 bases at J, with 7 bases in the middle. Germline values: CDR1 MNHNS, CDR2 SASEGT. The CDR3 extends over 13 amino acids. CDR3 sequence: CASSELGDQPQHF. The CDR3 DNA sequence: TGTGCCAGCAGTGAACTCGGTGATCAGCCCCAGCATTTT.

The rearrangement uses TRBV5-6 and TRBJ1-5; the match to TRBD1 covers 8 bases. The CDR3 totals 17 residues. The germline CDR1 and CDR2 sequences are SGHDT and YYEEEE. V lost 0 bases, J lost 4 bases, and 9 bases stayed unmatched. The CDR3 loop reads CASSLGRGRGANQPQHF. As DNA, the CDR3 is TGTGCCAGCAGCTTGGGCAGGGGGCGCGGTGCGAATCAGCCCCAGCATTTT.

The chain's CDR3 is CASIPLWGGETQYF. In DNA, the CDR3 is TGTGCCAGCATCCCACTCTGGGGGGGAGAGACCCAGTACTTC. V usage is TRBV28 and J usage is TRBJ2-5; TRBD2 aligns across 7 bases. Trimming at V came to 7 bases and at J to 4 bases, leaving 9 bases not matched to a gene. This CDR3 contains 14 residues. Germline V lookup: CDR1 MDHEN, CDR2 SYDVKM.

The rearrangement links TRBV18 to TRBJ2-7; 7 nucleotides match TRBD1. Trimming at V came to 0 bases and at J to 1 base, leaving 3 bases not matched to a gene. There are 15 residues in the CDR3. CDR1 and CDR2 from the germline V gene are KGHSH and LQKENI. CDR3 sequence: CASSPPQQGSYEQYF. The CDR3 region has the DNA TGTGCCAGCTCACCACCTCAACAGGGGTCCTACGAGCAGTACTTC.

The chain joins TRBV2 to TRBJ1-2; D is unresolved. V shed 3 bases and J shed 7 bases, with 12 bases lying between them. The germline V gene encodes CDR1 SNHLY and CDR2 FYNNEI. The CDR3 runs 13 residues. The CDR3 DNA is TGTGCCAGCAGTGAGAGTCACTCACTTGGCTACACCTTC. Translation: CASSESHSLGYTF.

This clone was observed once. V usage is TRBV5-4 and J usage is TRBJ2-3; TRBD2 agrees at 15 bases. The germline V gene has CDR1 SGHNT and CDR2 YYREEE (reference sequence). V shed 5 bases, J shed 2 bases, and the junction held 9 bases outside the gene matches. This CDR3 is 18 amino acids long. In DNA, the CDR3 is TGTGCCAGCAGGCCAGGGACTAGCGGGGGGAGTTTCACAGATACGCAGTATTTT. It translates to CASRPGTSGGSFTDTQYF.

The chain recombines TRBV9 with TRBJ2-2; 11 nucleotides align to TRBD2. The CDR3 contains 17 residues. The germline gives CDR1 SGDLS, CDR2 YYNGEE. V lost 0 bases and J lost 4; bases outside the gene matches: 5. The CDR3 is CASSVGGTSGATGELFF. In DNA, the CDR3 is TGTGCCAGCAGCGTAGGAGGGACTAGCGGTGCCACCGGGGAGCTGTTTTTT. Drawing the rest from reference TRBV9 and TRBJ2-2, the complete variable domain is DSGVTQTPKHLITATGQRVTLRCSPRSGDLSVYWYQQSLDQGLQFLIQYYNGEERAKGNILERFSAQQFPDLHSELNLSSLELGDSALYFCASSVGGTSGATGELFFGEGSRLTVL.

The chain has TRBV10-3 and TRBJ2-2, with a tentative D call TRBD2 (5 bases). The germline V and J ends were trimmed by 0 bases and 7 bases, with 9 bases remaining between them. This CDR3 region has 14 residues. CDR1 and CDR2 from the germline V gene are ENHRY and SYGVKD. DNA for the CDR3: TGTGCCATCAGTGAGTCTGGGCGGGTCGGGGAGCTGTTTTTT. Translating gives CAISESGRVGELFF.

Note on this clone: Other nucleotide sequences from this sample produce the same CDR3. The chain links TRBV6-5 to TRBJ2-1, with TRBD2 matching 7 bases. Germline CDR1 and CDR2: MNHEY and SVGAGI. The J segment lost 7 bases and the V segment lost 6 bases, leaving 12 bases of the junction unmatched. The CDR3 is made up of 15 amino acids. In DNA, the CDR3 is TGTGCCAGCAGATTCGGACTGGCGGGAGTGAATGAGCAGTTCTTC. Residues: CASRFGLAGVNEQFF.

The CDR3 region is CASSRRNTEAFF. CDR3 bases: TGCGCCAGCAGTAGAAGAAACACTGAAGCTTTCTTT. The chain joins TRBV10-2 to TRBJ1-1; D unresolved. There are 12 residues in the CDR3. CDR1 is WSHSY and CDR2 is SAAADI in the germline V gene. V was shortened by 5 bases and J by 2 bases, with 6 bases between the two germline ends.

The chain couples TRBV6-1 to TRBJ1-5; 7 nucleotides agree with TRBD1. This CDR3 has 15 residues. Germline V lookup: CDR1 MNHNS, CDR2 SASEGT. Germline trimming cut 5 bases from V and 4 bases from J; bases unmatched to any gene: 8. DNA of the CDR3: TGTGCCAGCAGTAACGACAGGGAACCAAATCAGCCCCAGCATTTT. Translation gives CASSNDREPNQPQHF.

V is TRBV5-1 and J is TRBJ1-2; perhaps TRBD1 as D (6 bases). The V gene lost 2 bases and the J gene lost 1 base, with 12 bases spanning the gap. This CDR3 comprises 15 residues. Germline assignment: CDR1 SGHRS and CDR2 YFSETQ. The CDR3 region is CASSFSQGLNYGYTF. The CDR3 bases are TGCGCCAGCAGCTTTAGCCAGGGGCTTAACTATGGCTACACCTTC.

CDR3 region: CASTGTGHYGYTF. The CDR3 coding sequence is TGTGCCAGCACCGGGACAGGCCATTATGGCTACACCTTC. The chain is built from TRBV7-9 and TRBJ1-2; 8 positions agree with TRBD1. Germline lookup yields CDR1 SEHNR and CDR2 FQNEAQ (reference sequence). CDR3 length equals 13 residues. After removal of 7 bases from V and 5 bases from J, the junction contained 6 bases not matched to a gene. Based on the CDR3 plus reference TRBV7-9 and TRBJ1-2, the full variable domain is DTGVSQNPRHKITKRGQNVTFRCDPISEHNRLYWYRQTLGQGPEFLTYFQNEAQLEKSRLLSDRFSAERPKGSFSTLEIQRTEQGDSAMYLCASTGTGHYGYTFGSGTRLTVV.

The V gene is TRBV5-4, the J gene TRBJ2-5, with 11 nucleotides matching TRBD2. The ends lost 3 bases at V and 1 base at J; junction bases unmatched: 5. In germline, CDR1 is SGHNT, CDR2 YYREEE (reference sequence). This CDR3 has 16 amino acids. The CDR3 DNA reads TGTGCCAGCAGCTCCCGACTAGCGGGAAGCCAAGAGACCCAGTACTTC. Amino acid sequence: CASSSRLAGSQETQYF.

The V gene is TRBV6-4, the J gene TRBJ1-1; D is ambiguous. This CDR3 has 13 residues. From germline, CDR1 is MRHNA and CDR2 SNTAGT. Trimming cost V 6 bases and J 1 base, with 9 bases left between them. In DNA form, the CDR3 reads TGTGCCAGCAGCTCGACACAGAACACTGAAGCTTTCTTT. It specifies CASSSTQNTEAFF.

V and J are TRBV5-1 and TRBJ2-4; D is perhaps TRBD2 (5 bases). The CDR3 runs 18 residues. Germline CDR1 and CDR2: SGHRS and YFSETQ. The ends were cut back, 0 bases at V and 0 bases at J, with 16 bases in the middle. The CDR3 region has the DNA TGCGCCAGCAGCTTGGTTGTCGCCAGCGGCCTAGCCAAAAACATTCAGTACTTC. As protein: CASSLVVASGLAKNIQYF.

In regard to this clone: A junction boundary mismatches the germline segment, possibly from a read error. Within the sample, other DNA sequences also encode this same CDR3. The CDR3 loop is CASSLEGQGLNKETQYF. The CDR3 DNA reads as TGTGCCAGCAGCTTGGAGGGACAGGGCCTGAACAAAGAAACCCAGTACTTC. The rearrangement joins TRBV5-6 to TRBJ2-5, with TRBD1 matching 9 bases. This CDR3 region has 17 residues. Germline V CDR1 and CDR2: SGHDT, YYEEEE. Supplemented by reference TRBV5-6 and TRBJ2-5, the full variable domain reads DAGVTQSPTHLIKTRGQQVTLRCSPKSGHDTVSWYQQALGQGPQFIFQYYEEEERQRGNFPDRFSGHQFPNYSSELNVNALLLGDSALYLCASSLEGQGLNKETQYFGPGTRLLVL.

This chain joins TRBV5-4 and TRBJ1-1; no firm D call. The V gene's germline CDR1 is SGHNT and CDR2 YYREEE (reference sequence). The V end lost 3 bases, the J end lost 5 bases, and 8 bases lay between the germline ends. The CDR3 spans 12 residues. CDR3 nucleotide sequence: TGTGCCAGCAGCTCCCCCGGGACTGAAGCTTTCTTT. Translating it yields CASSSPGTEAFF.

This clone showed up just once. V is TRBV6-1 and J is TRBJ1-1; 9 bases are a match to TRBD1. With 3 bases clipped from V and 1 base from J, the junction kept 0 bases outside the gene matches. This CDR3 region has 14 residues. Looked up from germline, CDR1 is MNHNS and CDR2 is SASEGT. CDR3 sequence: CASSEGQGNTEAFF. CDR3 sequence (DNA): TGTGCCAGCAGTGAGGGACAGGGGAACACTGAAGCTTTCTTT.

The chain is built from TRBV19 and TRBJ1-2, with 10 positions matching TRBD1. J lost 4 bases, V lost 5 bases, and 7 bases had no gene match. The germline gives CDR1 LNHDA, CDR2 SQIVND (reference sequence). The CDR3 length is 15 residues. CDR3 region: CASSLSGQGTYGYTF. In DNA, the CDR3 is TGTGCCAGTAGTCTCTCGGGACAGGGGACCTATGGCTACACCTTC. The variable domain in full, completed from reference TRBV19 and TRBJ1-2, reads DGGITQSPKYLFRKEGQNVTLSCEQNLNHDAMYWYRQDPGQGLRLIYYSQIVNDFQKGDIAEGYSVSREKKESFPLTVTSAQKNPTAFYLCASSLSGQGTYGYTFGSGTRLTVV.

The chain is built from TRBV5-1 and TRBJ1-2, with TRBD1 matching 12 bases. V was pared by 2 bases and J by 5 bases, with 7 bases of the junction left unmatched. There are 16 residues in the CDR3. Germline V gives CDR1 SGHRS, CDR2 YFSETQ. This chain's CDR3 is CASSFGDRGRLYGYTF. CDR3 coding DNA: TGCGCCAGCAGCTTTGGGGACAGGGGGCGTCTGTATGGCTACACCTTC.

The chain has TRBV9 and TRBJ1-3; D is perhaps TRBD1 (6 bases). CDR3 length: 14 residues. The ends were cut back, 6 bases at V and 2 bases at J, with 12 bases in the middle. Germline CDR1 and CDR2: SGDLS and YYNGEE. Written as DNA, the CDR3 is TGTGCCAGCAACAGGGCCTCAACTGGAAACACCATATATTTT. It yields the protein CASNRASTGNTIYF. Based on the CDR3 plus reference TRBV9 and TRBJ1-3, the full variable domain is DSGVTQTPKHLITATGQRVTLRCSPRSGDLSVYWYQQSLDQGLQFLIQYYNGEERAKGNILERFSAQQFPDLHSELNLSSLELGDSALYFCASNRASTGNTIYFGEGSWLTVV.

This clone was observed a single time. J is TRBJ2-1 and V is TRBV5-1; tentatively, D is TRBD2 (6 bases). This CDR3 region has 16 residues. Trimming cost V 4 bases and J 6 bases, with 20 bases left between them. In germline, CDR1 is SGHRS, CDR2 YFSETQ. In DNA form, the CDR3 reads TGCGCCAGCAGCCCGATGGTGGAGGGAGGTGGCAATGAGCAGTTCTTC. This gives the protein CASSPMVEGGGNEQFF. The whole variable domain, filled in from reference TRBV5-1 and TRBJ2-1, reads KAGVTQTPRYLIKTRGQQVTLSCSPISGHRSVSWYQQTPGQGLQFLFEYFSETQRNKGNFPGRFSGRQFSNSRSEMNVSTLELGDSALYLCASSPMVEGGGNEQFFGPGTRLTVL.

The chain is built from TRBV15 and TRBJ1-4; tentative D call: TRBD1 (5 bases). CDR1 is LNHNV, CDR2 YYDKDF, per germline (reference sequence). The ends were cut back, 4 bases at V and 0 bases at J, with 9 bases in the middle. The CDR3 length is 15 residues. The DNA of the CDR3 is TGTGCCACCAGCAAAGACAGAGCAACTAATGAAAAACTGTTTTTT. Its translation: CATSKDRATNEKLFF.

The chain uses TRBV27 and TRBJ2-1, with 9 bases matching TRBD2. The CDR3 has 14 amino acids. Per germline, CDR1 MNHEY and CDR2 SMNVEV (reference sequence). V gave up 3 bases and J gave up 11 bases; unmatched junction bases: 8. This chain's CDR3 is CASSFSGGRTKQFF. CDR3 nucleotides: TGTGCCAGCAGTTTTAGCGGGGGACGGACGAAGCAGTTCTTC.

J is TRBJ2-3 and V is TRBV6-5; no clear D gene. CDR1 MNHEY and CDR2 SVGAGI come from the germline V gene. The CDR3 covers 14 residues. V was shortened by 6 bases and J by 2 bases, with 12 bases between the two germline ends. In nucleotides, the CDR3 is TGTGCCAGCAGGATTAGTGGGCCCACAGATACGCAGTATTTT. Translating it yields CASRISGPTDTQYF.

The rearrangement joins TRBV19 to TRBJ1-1; the D is unclear. CDR3 size: 14 residues. Trimming stripped 6 bases from V and 1 base from J, with 12 bases between. Germline V gene sequence: CDR1 LNHDA, CDR2 SQIVND (reference sequence). The CDR3 DNA reads TGTGCCAGTAGCCCATGGCCGGCGAACACTGAAGCTTTCTTT. This encodes CASSPWPANTEAFF. The whole variable domain, remainder taken from reference TRBV19 and TRBJ1-1, is DGGITQSPKYLFRKEGQNVTLSCEQNLNHDAMYWYRQDPGQGLRLIYYSQIVNDFQKGDIAEGYSVSREKKESFPLTVTSAQKNPTAFYLCASSPWPANTEAFFGQGTRLTVV.

J is TRBJ2-1 and V is TRBV11-2, with a tentative D call TRBD2 (6 bases). Between the trimmed V and J ends, which lost 4 bases and 2 bases, there was a span of 12 bases. Germline V gene sequence: CDR1 SGHAT, CDR2 FQNNGV. The CDR3 is made up of 15 amino acids. CDR3 residues: CASSSGTSTYNEQFF. CDR3 bases: TGTGCCAGCAGCTCCGGGACTTCAACCTACAATGAGCAGTTCTTC.